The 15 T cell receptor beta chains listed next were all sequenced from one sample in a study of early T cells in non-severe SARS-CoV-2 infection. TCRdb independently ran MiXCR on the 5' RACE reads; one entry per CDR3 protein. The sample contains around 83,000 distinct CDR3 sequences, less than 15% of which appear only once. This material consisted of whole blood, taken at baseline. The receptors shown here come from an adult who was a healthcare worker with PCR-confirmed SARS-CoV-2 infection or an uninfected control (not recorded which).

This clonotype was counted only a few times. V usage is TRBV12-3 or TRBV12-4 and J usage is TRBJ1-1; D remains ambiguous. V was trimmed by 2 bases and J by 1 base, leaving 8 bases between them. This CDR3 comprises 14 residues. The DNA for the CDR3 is TGTGCCAGCAGTTTAACACCCAGGAACACTGAAGCTTTCTTT. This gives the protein CASSLTPRNTEAFF.

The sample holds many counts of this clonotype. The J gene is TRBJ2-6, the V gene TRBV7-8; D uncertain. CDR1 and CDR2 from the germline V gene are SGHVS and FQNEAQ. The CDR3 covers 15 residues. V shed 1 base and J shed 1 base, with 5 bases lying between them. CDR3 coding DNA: TGTGCCAGCAGCTTAGTCGGATCTGGGGCCAACGTCCTGACTTTC. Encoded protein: CASSLVGSGANVLTF. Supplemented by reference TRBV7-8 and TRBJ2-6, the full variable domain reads GAGVSQSPRYKVAKRGQDVALRCDPISGHVSLFWYQQALGQGPEFLTYFQNEAQLDKSGLPSDRFFAERPEGSVSTLKIQRTQQEDSAVYLCASSLVGSGANVLTFGAGSRLTVL.

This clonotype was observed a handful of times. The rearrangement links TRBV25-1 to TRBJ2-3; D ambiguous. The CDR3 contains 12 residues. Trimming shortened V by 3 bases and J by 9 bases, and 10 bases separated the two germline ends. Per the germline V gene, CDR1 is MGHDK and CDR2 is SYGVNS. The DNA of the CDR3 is TGTGCCAGCAGTGACACTTCGAAGACGCAGTATTTT. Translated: CASSDTSKTQYF.

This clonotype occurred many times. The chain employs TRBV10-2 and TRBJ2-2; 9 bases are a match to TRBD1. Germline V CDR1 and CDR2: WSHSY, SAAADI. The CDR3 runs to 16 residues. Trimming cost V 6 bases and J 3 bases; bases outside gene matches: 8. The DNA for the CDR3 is TGCGCCAGCAGGGACGGACAGGGGTTATACACCGGGGAGCTGTTTTTT. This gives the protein CASRDGQGLYTGELFF.

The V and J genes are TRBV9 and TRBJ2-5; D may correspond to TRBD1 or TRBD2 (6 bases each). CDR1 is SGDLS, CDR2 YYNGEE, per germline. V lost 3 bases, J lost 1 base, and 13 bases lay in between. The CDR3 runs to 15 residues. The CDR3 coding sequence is TGTGCCAGCAGCGGGGGGGCACGACCCCAAGAGACCCAGTACTTC. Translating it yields CASSGGARPQETQYF. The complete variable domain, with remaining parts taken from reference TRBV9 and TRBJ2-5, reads DSGVTQTPKHLITATGQRVTLRCSPRSGDLSVYWYQQSLDQGLQFLIQYYNGEERAKGNILERFSAQQFPDLHSELNLSSLELGDSALYFCASSGGARPQETQYFGPGTRLLVL.

This CDR3 reads CASSPGQGRSTEAFF. DNA for the CDR3: TGTGCCAGCTCACCGGGACAGGGTCGGAGCACTGAAGCTTTCTTT. The chain carries TRBV18 and TRBJ1-1; 9 bases are shared with TRBD1. Germline V CDR1 and CDR2: KGHSH, LQKENI. This CDR3 region has 15 residues. V gave up 3 bases and J gave up 4 bases; unmatched junction bases: 6.

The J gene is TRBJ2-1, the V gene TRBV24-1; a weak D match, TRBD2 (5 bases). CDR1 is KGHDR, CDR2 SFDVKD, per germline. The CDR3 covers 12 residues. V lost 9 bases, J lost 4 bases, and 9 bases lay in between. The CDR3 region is CATWSGYNEQFF. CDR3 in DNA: TGTGCCACCTGGTCGGGGTACAATGAGCAGTTCTTC.

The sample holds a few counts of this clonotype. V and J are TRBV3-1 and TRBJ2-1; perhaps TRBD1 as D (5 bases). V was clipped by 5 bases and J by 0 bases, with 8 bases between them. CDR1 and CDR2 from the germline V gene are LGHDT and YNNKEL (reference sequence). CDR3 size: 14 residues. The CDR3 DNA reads TGTGCCAGCAGCTCAGACAGCTCCTACAATGAGCAGTTCTTC. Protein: CASSSDSSYNEQFF.

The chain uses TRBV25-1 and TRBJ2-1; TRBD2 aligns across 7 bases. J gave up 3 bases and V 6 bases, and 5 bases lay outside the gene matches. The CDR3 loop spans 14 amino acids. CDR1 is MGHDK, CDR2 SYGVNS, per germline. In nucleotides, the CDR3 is TGTGCCAGCAGGTTAGCGGGTCTCTACAATGAGCAGTTCTTC. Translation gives CASRLAGLYNEQFF.

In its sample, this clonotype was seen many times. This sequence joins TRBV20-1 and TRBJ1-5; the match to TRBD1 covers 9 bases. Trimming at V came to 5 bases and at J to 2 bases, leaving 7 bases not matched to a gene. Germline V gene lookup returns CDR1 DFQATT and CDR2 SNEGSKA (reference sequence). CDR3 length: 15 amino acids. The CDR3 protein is CSASDRGAGNQPQHF. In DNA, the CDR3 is TGCAGTGCTTCCGACAGGGGGGCTGGCAATCAGCCCCAGCATTTT.

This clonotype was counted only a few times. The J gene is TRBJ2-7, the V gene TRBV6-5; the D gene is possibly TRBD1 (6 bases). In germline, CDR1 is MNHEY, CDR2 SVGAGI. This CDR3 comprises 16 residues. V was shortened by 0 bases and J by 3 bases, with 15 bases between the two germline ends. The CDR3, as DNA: TGTGCCAGCAGTTACTCGGTCGCAGGGGAATTCTACGAGCAGTACTTC. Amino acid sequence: CASSYSVAGEFYEQYF.

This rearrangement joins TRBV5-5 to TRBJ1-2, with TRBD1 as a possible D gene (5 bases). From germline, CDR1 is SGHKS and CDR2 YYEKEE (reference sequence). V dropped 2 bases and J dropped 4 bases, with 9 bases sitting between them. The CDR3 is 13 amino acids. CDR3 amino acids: CASSLGTLYGYTF. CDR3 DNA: TGTGCCAGCAGCTTAGGGACCCTCTATGGCTACACCTTC.

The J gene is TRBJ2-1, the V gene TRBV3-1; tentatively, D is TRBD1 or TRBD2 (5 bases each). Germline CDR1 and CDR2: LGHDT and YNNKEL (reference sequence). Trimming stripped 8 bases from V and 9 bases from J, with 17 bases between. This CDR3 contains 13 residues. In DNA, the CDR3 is TGTGCCAGCGGGGACCTCCCTTCCAGTGAGCAGTTCTTC. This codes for CASGDLPSSEQFF.

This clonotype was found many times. CDR3 DNA: TGTGCCAGCAGCTTCCCTGGAGGTGAGCAGTTCTTC. Its translation: CASSFPGGEQFF. This chain joins TRBV7-8 and TRBJ2-1; possibly TRBD2 for D (5 bases). Germline lookup yields CDR1 SGHVS and CDR2 FQNEAQ. The V end was cut by 3 bases, the J end by 9 bases, with 9 bases between. The CDR3 sequence is 12 residues long.

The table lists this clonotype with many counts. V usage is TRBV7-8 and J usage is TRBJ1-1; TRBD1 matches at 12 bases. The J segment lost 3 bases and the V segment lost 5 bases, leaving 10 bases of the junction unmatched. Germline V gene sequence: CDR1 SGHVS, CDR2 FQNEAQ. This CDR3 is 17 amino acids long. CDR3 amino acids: CASSRLGQGAQDTEAFF. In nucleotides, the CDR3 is TGTGCCAGCAGCCGTTTGGGACAGGGGGCGCAGGACACTGAAGCTTTCTTT.